These 28 T cell receptor beta chains were all obtained from the same sample, sequenced in a study of human T cells and chemical hapten exposure. TCRdb re-analysed the RACE reads in MiXCR, keeping a single row per CDR3 protein. The sample consists of 300,000 to 450,000 distinct CDR3 sequences, less than 6.5% of them appearing once. Regarding time point: pre-sensitization, week 0. The sample's treatment: therapeutic diphenylcyclopropenone sensitization with weekly scalp DPC. The sequencing here drew on whole blood, taken in connection with sensitization to the hapten diphenylcyclopropenone (DPC). These TCRs come from a woman aged 45-65 years with alopecia areata. Some clones in this sample may be carry-over from other donors' samples.

This clonotype occurred a few times. The V call is TRBV3-1, the J call TRBJ2-2, with unresolved D. CDR3 size: 14 residues. The germline CDR1 and CDR2 sequences are LGHDT and YNNKEL (reference sequence). Trimming removed 4 bases from V and 6 bases from J, with 12 bases in between. CDR3 region: CASSPSKLPGELFF. The CDR3 DNA reads TGTGCCAGCAGCCCCTCAAAACTCCCCGGGGAGCTGTTTTTT. Using reference TRBV3-1 and TRBJ2-2 for the parts outside the CDR3, the full variable domain is DTAVSQTPKYLVTQMGNDKSIKCEQNLGHDTMYWYKQDSKKFLKIMFSYNNKELIINETVPNRFSPKSPDKAHLNLHINSLELGDSAVYFCASSPSKLPGELFFGEGSRLTVL.

In its sample, this clonotype was seen a few times. The rearrangement joins TRBV3-1 to TRBJ2-1; 7 bases fit TRBD2. V lost 0 bases, J lost 3 bases, and 2 bases stayed unmatched. Germline V gene sequence: CDR1 LGHDT, CDR2 YNNKEL (reference sequence). The CDR3 covers 15 residues. The CDR3 protein is CASSQELADYNEQFF. The DNA for the CDR3 is TGTGCCAGCAGCCAAGAGCTAGCGGACTACAATGAGCAGTTCTTC.

The chain carries TRBV15 and TRBJ1-4; tentatively, D is TRBD1 (5 bases). CDR3 size: 14 residues. CDR1 LNHNV and CDR2 YYDKDF come from the germline V gene (reference sequence). V lost 5 bases and J 8 bases, leaving 15 bases between the germline ends. The CDR3 here is CATSREGAVEKLFF. For the CDR3, the DNA is TGTGCCACCAGCCGGGAAGGGGCCGTAGAAAAACTGTTTTTT.

J is TRBJ1-2 and V is TRBV6-1; D not certain. CDR1 and CDR2 from the germline V gene are MNHNS and SASEGT. The CDR3 sequence is 13 residues long. V lost 6 bases and J lost 6, with 14 bases in between. Here the CDR3 reads CASSMKRVDGYTF. CDR3 DNA: TGTGCCAGCAGCATGAAGCGAGTCGATGGCTACACCTTC.

The rearrangement joins TRBV7-2 to TRBJ1-5, with TRBD1 matching 7 bases. This CDR3 has 14 amino acids. The V gene end was trimmed by 5 bases and the J gene end by 5 bases; junction bases not matched to a gene: 6. CDR1 and CDR2 from the germline V gene are SGHTA and FQGNSA. The DNA of the CDR3 is TGTGCCAGCAGCCCCAGGGGGGGCGATCAGCCCCAGCATTTT. This translates into CASSPRGGDQPQHF.

The chain uses TRBV6-5 and TRBJ2-1, with 10 bases aligning to TRBD1. This CDR3 is built from 15 residues. Trimming at V came to 6 bases and at J to 4 bases, leaving 6 bases not matched to a gene. Germline V gives CDR1 MNHEY, CDR2 SVGAGI. This CDR3 is CASRAGQGEYNEQFF. CDR3 DNA: TGTGCCAGCAGGGCAGGACAGGGGGAATACAATGAGCAGTTCTTC.

The sample holds many counts of this clonotype. The rearrangement joins TRBV15 to TRBJ2-7; tentative D call: TRBD1 (6 bases). Germline assignment: CDR1 LNHNV and CDR2 YYDKDF (reference sequence). V was shortened by 0 bases and J by 4 bases, with 10 bases between the two germline ends. The CDR3 runs 14 residues. The DNA for the CDR3 is TGTGCCACCAGCAGAGACAGGGGTTTATACGAGCAGTACTTC. Residues: CATSRDRGLYEQYF.

The chain joins TRBV7-8 to TRBJ1-5, with D unresolved. The CDR3 covers 16 residues. V was shortened by 1 base and J by 3 bases, with 13 bases between the two germline ends. CDR1 is SGHVS and CDR2 is FQNEAQ in the germline V gene. DNA for the CDR3: TGTGCCAGCAGCTTAGTCGAGGCGGCGACCAATCAGCCCCAGCATTTT. It yields the protein CASSLVEAATNQPQHF.

This clonotype was counted only a few times. V usage is TRBV12-3 or TRBV12-4 and J usage is TRBJ2-5; no definite D call. The CDR3 covers 13 residues. The germline V and J ends were trimmed by 1 base and 3 bases, with 6 bases remaining between them. The CDR3 DNA reads as TGTGCCAGCAGTTTAGAGTCAAAAGAGACCCAGTACTTC. Translation gives CASSLESKETQYF.

This clonotype appeared a few times. The chain joins TRBV7-2 to TRBJ1-3; 9 bases are a match to TRBD1. CDR3 length equals 16 residues. Looked up from germline, CDR1 is SGHTA and CDR2 is FQGNSA. The junction had 4 bases not matched to a gene; V was cut back by 1 base and J by 3 bases. The CDR3 region is CASSLVGQGHGNTIYF. CDR3 in DNA: TGTGCCAGCAGCTTAGTGGGACAGGGCCATGGAAACACCATATATTTT.

Many counts were recorded for this clonotype. The chain carries TRBV2 and TRBJ1-5; possibly TRBD1 for D (5 bases). Trimming took 7 bases from V and 4 from J, leaving 14 bases between them. CDR1 and CDR2 (germline): SNHLY, FYNNEI. There are 14 residues in the CDR3. In DNA, the CDR3 is TGTGCCAGCACCTTAGATGGGGGGAATCAGCCCCAGCATTTT. It specifies CASTLDGGNQPQHF.

This clonotype was recorded at least ten times. This chain connects TRBV6-1 to TRBJ2-3, with no clear D. Trimming shortened V by 7 bases and J by 0 bases, and 8 bases separated the two germline ends. Germline lookup yields CDR1 MNHNS and CDR2 SASEGT. The CDR3 has 13 amino acids. CDR3 in amino acids: CASTYRSTDTQYF. The CDR3, as DNA: TGTGCCAGCACCTACCGGAGCACAGATACGCAGTATTTT.

This clonotype was counted ten times or more. This chain links TRBV27 with TRBJ2-2; D is uncertain. Germline V lookup: CDR1 MNHEY, CDR2 SMNVEV (reference sequence). The CDR3 contains 12 residues. The V and J ends lost 1 base and 8 bases respectively, with 5 bases between them. CDR3 residues: CASSLLGGELFF. In DNA, the CDR3 is TGTGCCAGCAGTTTATTGGGGGGGGAGCTGTTTTTT.

The rearrangement joins TRBV20-1 to TRBJ2-1, with D perhaps matching TRBD1 (6 bases). The CDR3 totals 15 residues. V dropped 5 bases and J dropped 0 bases, with 14 bases sitting between them. CDR1 is DFQATT, CDR2 SNEGSKA, per germline (reference sequence). The CDR3 DNA follows: TGCAGTGCTCAAAAGGGGGAGAGCTCCTACAATGAGCAGTTCTTC. It encodes CSAQKGESSYNEQFF.

This clonotype was recorded many times. This chain connects TRBV14 to TRBJ1-1; D possibly corresponds to TRBD1 (5 bases). This CDR3 is 17 amino acids long. Trimming stripped 0 bases from V and 4 bases from J, with 18 bases between. The V gene's germline CDR1 is SGHDN and CDR2 FVKESK. CDR3: CASSQESLAGLGTEAFF. The CDR3 DNA is TGTGCCAGCAGCCAAGAATCCCTGGCAGGGCTGGGCACTGAAGCTTTCTTT.

This clonotype was observed many times. This chain joins TRBV13 and TRBJ2-7, with D unclear. The CDR3 has 13 amino acids. V was trimmed by 5 bases and J by 6 bases, leaving 14 bases between them. The germline CDR1 and CDR2 sequences are PRHDT and FYEKMQ (reference sequence). The CDR3 loop reads CASSPGRHPEQYF. CDR3 coding DNA: TGTGCCAGCAGCCCAGGCCGGCACCCCGAGCAGTACTTC.

The chain links TRBV5-1 to TRBJ2-7; D might be TRBD2 (5 bases). Germline values: CDR1 SGHRS, CDR2 YFSETQ. Trimming took off 2 bases at V and 3 bases at J, with 21 bases between the two ends. This CDR3 region has 17 residues. The CDR3 region has the DNA TGCGCCAGCAGCTTTGCAGCGGTCTTCGACTACTACTACGAGCAGTACTTC. Its protein is CASSFAAVFDYYYEQYF.

This clonotype showed up many times. The chain has TRBV9 and TRBJ2-2; 9 bases fit TRBD2. The trim removed 7 bases at V and 6 bases at J, leaving 7 bases unmatched. CDR1 SGDLS and CDR2 YYNGEE come from the germline V gene. The CDR3 is 14 residues long. DNA of the CDR3: TGTGCCAGCGCTAGCGGGGCAGAGGCCGGGGAGCTGTTTTTT. It is translated as CASASGAEAGELFF.

This rearrangement joins TRBV30 to TRBJ2-3; possibly TRBD2 for D (6 bases). This CDR3 spans 14 amino acids. V was shortened by 0 bases and J by 1 base, with 8 bases between the two germline ends. Germline values: CDR1 GTSNPN, CDR2 SVGIG (reference sequence). Here the CDR3 DNA reads TGTGCCTGGAGTGTTCTAGCGCGCACAGATACGCAGTATTTT. It translates to CAWSVLARTDTQYF.

The CDR3 spells CASSPRDFNTEAFF. The DNA for the CDR3 is TGTGCCAGCAGCCCTAGGGATTTTAACACTGAAGCTTTCTTT. This rearrangement joins TRBV2 to TRBJ1-1; D is undetermined. The CDR3 length is 14 residues. Germline CDR1 SNHLY, CDR2 FYNNEI. The V gene lost 6 bases and the J gene lost 2 bases, with 13 bases spanning the gap.

The rearrangement links TRBV11-2 to TRBJ1-5, with 11 bases that match TRBD1. The CDR3 consists of 12 residues. Germline V gene lookup returns CDR1 SGHAT and CDR2 FQNNGV. Trimming removed 5 bases from V and 13 bases from J; junction bases left unmatched: 4. The CDR3 loop reads CASSEGQGGQHF. In DNA form, the CDR3 reads TGTGCCAGCAGCGAGGGACAGGGGGGTCAGCATTTT.

This clonotype was detected ten times or more. This chain joins TRBV9 and TRBJ2-7; D is unresolved. This CDR3 has 13 amino acids. The V and J ends lost 0 bases and 7 bases respectively, with 11 bases between them. CDR1 is SGDLS, CDR2 YYNGEE, per germline. The CDR3 spells CASSVGSPGEQYF. The CDR3 bases are TGTGCCAGCAGCGTAGGTTCGCCCGGGGAGCAGTACTTC.

There are many counts of this clonotype. One junction end does not reproduce the germline sequence, and a read error may be involved. The chain has TRBV4-1 and TRBJ2-7; tentative D call: TRBD2 (5 bases). This CDR3 region has 12 residues. Germline CDR1 MGHRA, CDR2 YSYEKL. The CDR3 DNA reads TGCGCCACTACTGAGAGGGCACCCCGCTGGCCTTTC. Its translation: CATTERAPRWPF.

This clonotype has a handful of counts. The chain combines TRBV28 with TRBJ2-3; 12 bases fit TRBD2. The ends lost 4 bases at V and 0 bases at J; junction bases unmatched: 8. The CDR3 length is 18 residues. Per germline, CDR1 MDHEN and CDR2 SYDVKM. CDR3 in DNA: TGTGCCAGCAGTTCCTTCCTAGGACTAGCGGGAAGCACAGATACGCAGTATTTT. Translation: CASSSFLGLAGSTDTQYF.

This clonotype was observed many times. The V call is TRBV6-2 or TRBV6-3, the J call TRBJ2-7; 7 nucleotides align to TRBD1. Germline loops: CDR1 MNHEY, CDR2 SVGEGT. This CDR3 comprises 15 residues. Unmatched junction bases numbered 9, after V lost 4 bases and J lost 3 bases. CDR3 protein: CASSSTGTALYEQYF. Written as DNA, the CDR3 is TGTGCCAGCAGTTCCACCGGGACAGCCCTCTACGAGCAGTACTTC.

This clonotype was recorded many times. In DNA form, the CDR3 reads TGTGCCAGCAGCCAAGTCAAGGGGCCTAGCACAGATACGCAGTATTTT. Amino acids: CASSQVKGPSTDTQYF. The rearrangement links TRBV3-1 to TRBJ2-3; tentative D call: TRBD1 (5 bases). CDR3 length equals 16 residues. V lost 1 base and J lost 0, with 11 bases in between. Germline loops: CDR1 LGHDT, CDR2 YNNKEL (reference sequence).

This clonotype was recorded a few times. The chain is built from TRBV20-1 and TRBJ1-1; D gene ambiguous. The V gene lost 5 bases and the J gene lost 1 base, with 14 bases spanning the gap. The CDR3 is 14 amino acids. Germline CDR1 and CDR2: DFQATT and SNEGSKA (reference sequence). For the CDR3, the DNA is TGCAGTGCTTCCCCGGGGAGGAGGAACACTGAAGCTTTCTTT. Its translation: CSASPGRRNTEAFF.

The rearrangement links TRBV4-1 to TRBJ1-1, with D hard to call. CDR3 size: 17 residues. The germline V and J ends were trimmed by 0 bases and 0 bases, with 14 bases remaining between them. Germline assignment: CDR1 MGHRA and CDR2 YSYEKL. CDR3 in amino acids: CASSQEASRKLNTEAFF. Written as DNA, the CDR3 is TGCGCCAGCAGCCAAGAGGCAAGCCGTAAACTGAACACTGAAGCTTTCTTT.